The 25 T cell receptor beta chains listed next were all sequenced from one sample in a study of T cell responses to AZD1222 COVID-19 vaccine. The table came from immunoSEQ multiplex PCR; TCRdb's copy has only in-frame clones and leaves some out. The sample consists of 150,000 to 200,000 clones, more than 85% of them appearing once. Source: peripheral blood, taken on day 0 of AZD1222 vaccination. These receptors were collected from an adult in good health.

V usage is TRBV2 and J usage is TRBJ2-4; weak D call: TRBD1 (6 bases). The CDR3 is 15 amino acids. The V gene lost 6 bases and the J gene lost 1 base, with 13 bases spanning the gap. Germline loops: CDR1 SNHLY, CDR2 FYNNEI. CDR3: CASSDTGFAKNIQYF. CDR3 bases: TGTGCCAGCAGCGACACAGGGTTTGCCAAAAACATTCAGTACTTC.

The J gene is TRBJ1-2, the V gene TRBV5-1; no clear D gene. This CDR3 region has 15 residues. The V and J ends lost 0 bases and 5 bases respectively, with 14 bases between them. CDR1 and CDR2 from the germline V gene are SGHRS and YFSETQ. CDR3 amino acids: CASSLVPSPGYGYTF. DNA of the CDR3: TGCGCCAGCAGCTTGGTTCCCTCCCCCGGTTATGGCTACACCTTC.

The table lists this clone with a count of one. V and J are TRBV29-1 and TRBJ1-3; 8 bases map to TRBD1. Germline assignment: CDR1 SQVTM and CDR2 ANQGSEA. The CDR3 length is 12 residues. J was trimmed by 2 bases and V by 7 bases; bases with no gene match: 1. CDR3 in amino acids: CSARGPGNTIYF. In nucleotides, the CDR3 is TGCAGCGCCAGGGGGCCTGGAAACACCATATATTTT.

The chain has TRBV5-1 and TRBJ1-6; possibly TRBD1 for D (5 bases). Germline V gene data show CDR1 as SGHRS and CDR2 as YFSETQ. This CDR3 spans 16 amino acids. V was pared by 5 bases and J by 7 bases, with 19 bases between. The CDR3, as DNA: TGCGCCAGCAGATCTCAGGGCGGTGATGTGAATTCACCCCTCCACTTT. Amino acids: CASRSQGGDVNSPLHF.

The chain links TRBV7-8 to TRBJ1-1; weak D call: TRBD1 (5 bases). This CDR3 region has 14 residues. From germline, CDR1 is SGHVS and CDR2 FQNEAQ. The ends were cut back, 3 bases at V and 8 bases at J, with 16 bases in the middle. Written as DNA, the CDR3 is TGTGCCAGCAGCTTTTCGCAGGGCGTCACCGAAGCTTTCTTT. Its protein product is CASSFSQGVTEAFF.

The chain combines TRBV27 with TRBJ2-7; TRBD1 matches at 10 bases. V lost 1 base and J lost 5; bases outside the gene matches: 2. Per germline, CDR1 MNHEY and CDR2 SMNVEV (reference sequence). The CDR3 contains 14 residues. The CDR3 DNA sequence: TGTGCCAGCAGTTTATTGGACAGGGGGGACGAGCAGTACTTC. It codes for CASSLLDRGDEQYF.

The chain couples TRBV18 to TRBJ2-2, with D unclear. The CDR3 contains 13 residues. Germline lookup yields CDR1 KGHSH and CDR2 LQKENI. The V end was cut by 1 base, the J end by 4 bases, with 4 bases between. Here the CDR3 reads CASSPHATGELFF. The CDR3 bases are TGTGCCAGCTCACCACACGCCACCGGGGAGCTGTTTTTT. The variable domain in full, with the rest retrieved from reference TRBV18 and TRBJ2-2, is NAGVMQNPRHLVRRRGQEARLRCSPMKGHSHVYWYRQLPEEGLKFMVYLQKENIIDESGMPKERFSAEFPKEGPSILRIQQVVRGDSAAYFCASSPHATGELFFGEGSRLTVL.

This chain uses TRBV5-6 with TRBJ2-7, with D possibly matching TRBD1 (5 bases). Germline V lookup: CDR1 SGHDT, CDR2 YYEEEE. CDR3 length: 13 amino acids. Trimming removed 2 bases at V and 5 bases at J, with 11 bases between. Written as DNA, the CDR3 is TGTGCCAGCAGCTTTTCCAGGGCCCACGAGCAGTACTTC. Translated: CASSFSRAHEQYF.

As DNA, the CDR3 is TGTGCCAGCAGTTATGACAGGGCGACTGAAGCTTTCTTT. Translated, it gives CASSYDRATEAFF. This chain connects TRBV13 to TRBJ1-1, with 7 positions matching TRBD1. V trimming: 6 bases; J trimming: 5 bases; junction bases outside the gene matches: 6. The length of the CDR3 is 13 residues. Germline CDR1 and CDR2: PRHDT and FYEKMQ (reference sequence).

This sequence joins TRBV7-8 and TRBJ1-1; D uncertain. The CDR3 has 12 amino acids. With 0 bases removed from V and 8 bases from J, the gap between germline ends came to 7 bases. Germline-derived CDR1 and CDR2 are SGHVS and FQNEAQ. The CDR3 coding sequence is TGTGCCAGCAGCTTAGCGCGGGCAGAAGCTTTCTTT. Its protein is CASSLARAEAFF.

The CDR3 loop reads CASSKRQSNYGYTF. CDR3 in DNA: TGTGCCAGCAGTAAAAGACAGTCTAACTATGGCTACACCTTC. The chain has TRBV6-5 and TRBJ1-2; D is possibly TRBD1 (5 bases). The germline V gene has CDR1 MNHEY and CDR2 SVGAGI. The CDR3 extends over 14 amino acids. Trimming removed 5 bases at V and 0 bases at J, with 10 bases between.

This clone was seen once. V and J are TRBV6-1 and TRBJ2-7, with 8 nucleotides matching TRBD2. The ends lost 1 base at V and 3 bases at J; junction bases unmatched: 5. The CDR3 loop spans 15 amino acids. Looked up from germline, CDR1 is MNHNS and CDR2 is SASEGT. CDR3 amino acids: CASSEGRGLDYEQYF. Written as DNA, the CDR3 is TGTGCCAGCAGTGAAGGGCGGGGACTAGACTACGAGCAGTACTTC.

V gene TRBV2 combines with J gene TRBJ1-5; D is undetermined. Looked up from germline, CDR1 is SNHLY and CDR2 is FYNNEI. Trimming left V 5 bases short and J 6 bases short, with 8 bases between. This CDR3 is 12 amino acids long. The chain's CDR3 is CASSSEGQPQHF. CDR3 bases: TGTGCCAGCAGTTCAGAGGGTCAGCCCCAGCATTTT.

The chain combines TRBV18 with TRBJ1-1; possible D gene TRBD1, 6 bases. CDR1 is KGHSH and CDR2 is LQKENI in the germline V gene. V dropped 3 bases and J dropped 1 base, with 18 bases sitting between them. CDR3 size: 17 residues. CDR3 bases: TGTGCCAGCTCACCGGTTTCGACAGGTCAATCGAACACTGAAGCTTTCTTT. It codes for CASSPVSTGQSNTEAFF.

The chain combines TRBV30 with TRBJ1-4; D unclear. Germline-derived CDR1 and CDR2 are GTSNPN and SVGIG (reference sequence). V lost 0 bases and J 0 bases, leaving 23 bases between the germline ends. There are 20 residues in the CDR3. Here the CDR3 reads CAWSVYMQLGAVATNEKLFF. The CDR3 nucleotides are TGTGCCTGGAGTGTATACATGCAGCTAGGCGCGGTTGCAACTAATGAAAAACTGTTTTTT.

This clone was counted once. In nucleotides, the CDR3 is TGTGCCAGCAGGCGGGTCGGCGGGGGAAACACTGAAGCTTTCTTT. Translation gives CASRRVGGGNTEAFF. The chain uses TRBV5-5 and TRBJ1-1, with D perhaps matching TRBD1 (5 bases). V shed 5 bases and J shed 2 bases, with 16 bases lying between them. Germline CDR1 SGHKS, CDR2 YYEKEE (reference sequence). CDR3 size: 15 residues.

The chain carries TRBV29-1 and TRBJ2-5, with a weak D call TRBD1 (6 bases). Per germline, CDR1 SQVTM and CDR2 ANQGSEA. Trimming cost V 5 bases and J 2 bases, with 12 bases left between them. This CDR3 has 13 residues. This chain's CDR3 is CSVPGQSQETQYF. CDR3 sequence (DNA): TGCAGCGTTCCCGGACAGTCACAAGAGACCCAGTACTTC.

The CDR3 region is CASSPNPPRVGNEQYF. The DNA of the CDR3 is TGTGCCAGTAGTCCGAACCCTCCGAGGGTCGGTAACGAGCAGTACTTC. This chain uses TRBV19 with TRBJ2-7, with D possibly being TRBD2 (5 bases). The CDR3 has 16 residues. Germline V gives CDR1 LNHDA, CDR2 SQIVND (reference sequence). Trimming shortened V by 5 bases and J by 5 bases, and 22 bases separated the two germline ends. The full variable domain, its missing parts supplied by reference TRBV19 and TRBJ2-7, is DGGITQSPKYLFRKEGQNVTLSCEQNLNHDAMYWYRQDPGQGLRLIYYSQIVNDFQKGDIAEGYSVSREKKESFPLTVTSAQKNPTAFYLCASSPNPPRVGNEQYFGPGTRLTVT.

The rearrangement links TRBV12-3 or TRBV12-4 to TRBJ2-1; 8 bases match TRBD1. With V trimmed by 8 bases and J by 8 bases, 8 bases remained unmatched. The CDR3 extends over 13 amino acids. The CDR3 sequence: CASSWTGIHEQFF. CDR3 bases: TGTGCCAGCTCCTGGACAGGGATTCATGAGCAGTTCTTC.

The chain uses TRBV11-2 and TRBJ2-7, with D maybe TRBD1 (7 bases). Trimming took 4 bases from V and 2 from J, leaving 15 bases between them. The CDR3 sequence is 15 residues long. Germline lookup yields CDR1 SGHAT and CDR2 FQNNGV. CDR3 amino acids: CASSSRGVQAYEQYF. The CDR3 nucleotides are TGTGCCAGCAGCTCCAGGGGGGTACAAGCCTACGAGCAGTACTTC.

The CDR3 DNA reads TGTGCCAGCAGTGTATTGAGCGGGAGTTTTAATGAGCAGTTCTTC. The encoded protein is CASSVLSGSFNEQFF. V is TRBV2 and J is TRBJ2-1; 8 nucleotides line up with TRBD2. Germline CDR1 is SNHLY and CDR2 is FYNNEI. The CDR3 length is 15 residues. Losses at the gene ends were 4 bases for V and 7 bases for J; bases not matched to a gene: 9. The whole variable domain, remainder taken from reference TRBV2 and TRBJ2-1, is EPEVTQTPSHQVTQMGQEVILRCVPISNHLYFYWYRQILGQKVEFLVSFYNNEISEKSEIFDDQFSVERPDGSNFTLKIRSTKLEDSAMYFCASSVLSGSFNEQFFGPGTRLTVL.

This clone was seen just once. The CDR3 loop reads CASSEDRKYQPQHF. The CDR3 bases are TGTGCCAGCAGTGAAGACAGGAAGTATCAGCCCCAGCATTTT. The chain links TRBV6-1 to TRBJ1-5, with D possibly being TRBD1 (5 bases). Trimming took off 1 base at V and 5 bases at J, with 9 bases between the two ends. The CDR3 loop spans 14 amino acids. Per the germline V gene, CDR1 is MNHNS and CDR2 is SASEGT.

The CDR3 reads CASSFLAHEKETQYF. The DNA of the CDR3 is TGTGCCAGCTCTTTTTTGGCCCACGAGAAGGAGACCCAGTACTTC. The chain carries TRBV18 and TRBJ2-5, with D unresolved. Germline CDR1 and CDR2: KGHSH and LQKENI. The length of the CDR3 is 15 residues. Between the trimmed V and J ends, which lost 6 bases and 5 bases, there was a span of 19 bases.

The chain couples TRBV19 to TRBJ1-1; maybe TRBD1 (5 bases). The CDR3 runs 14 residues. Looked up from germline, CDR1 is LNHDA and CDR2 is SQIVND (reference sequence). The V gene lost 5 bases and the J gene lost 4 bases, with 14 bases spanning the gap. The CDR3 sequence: CASSRGGWTTEAFF. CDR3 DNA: TGTGCCAGTAGTCGTGGGGGGTGGACCACTGAAGCTTTCTTT.

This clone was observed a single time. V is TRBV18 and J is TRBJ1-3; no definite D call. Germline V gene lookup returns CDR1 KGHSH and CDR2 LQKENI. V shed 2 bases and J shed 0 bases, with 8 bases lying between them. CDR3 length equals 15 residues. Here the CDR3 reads CASSPKHLSGNTIYF. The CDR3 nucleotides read TGTGCCAGCTCACCAAAACATCTCTCTGGAAACACCATATATTTT.